Listed here are 30 T cell receptor beta chains from one sample, sequenced in a study of blood T cell repertoires in COVID-19. Assay used: immunoSEQ multiplex PCR; TCRdb lists only in-frame clones, some missing. The data hold around 100,000 clones, with 65% to 80% observed a single time. Source material: peripheral blood. These TCRs come from a man between 65 and 85 years old with active or convalescent COVID-19.

The gene calls are TRBV12-3 or TRBV12-4 and TRBJ2-5, with a tentative D call TRBD2 (5 bases). The V and J ends lost 6 bases and 5 bases respectively, with 13 bases between them. This CDR3 contains 13 residues. CDR3 protein: CASSNQRRETQYF. CDR3 bases: TGTGCCAGCAGCAATCAGCGGCGTGAGACCCAGTACTTC.

The V call is TRBV5-1, the J call TRBJ2-7; D ambiguous. V gave up 4 bases and J gave up 2 bases, with 13 bases separating them. CDR3 length equals 14 residues. Germline V gene lookup returns CDR1 SGHRS and CDR2 YFSETQ. The CDR3 loop is CASSPPRVTYEQYF. CDR3 nucleotides: TGCGCCAGCAGCCCACCCCGGGTTACCTACGAGCAGTACTTC.

The chain carries TRBV2 and TRBJ1-1; tentatively, D is TRBD1 (6 bases). The CDR3 length is 14 residues. Germline CDR1 reads SNHLY; CDR2 reads FYNNEI. Between the trimmed V and J ends, which lost 4 bases and 5 bases, there was a span of 14 bases. CDR3 coding DNA: TGTGCCAGCAGTGTCCAGGGGAGAGGGACTGAAGCTTTCTTT. Translated, it gives CASSVQGRGTEAFF.

The chain links TRBV2 to TRBJ2-2; no clear D gene. Looked up from germline, CDR1 is SNHLY and CDR2 is FYNNEI. The V end was cut by 0 bases, the J end by 8 bases, with 7 bases between. The CDR3 contains 13 residues. The CDR3 loop is CASSEALEGELFF. CDR3 nucleotides: TGTGCCAGCAGTGAAGCGCTGGAGGGGGAGCTGTTTTTT.

This clone occurred a few times. The J gene is TRBJ1-2, the V gene TRBV5-1, with TRBD1 matching over 8 bases. CDR1 is SGHRS and CDR2 is YFSETQ in the germline V gene. The CDR3 totals 17 residues. Trimming at V came to 0 bases and at J to 7 bases, leaving 14 bases not matched to a gene. The CDR3 DNA follows: TGCGCCAGCAGCTTGGGCGACGCCCAGGGGGCAACCGGTGGCTACACCTTC. Protein: CASSLGDAQGATGGYTF.

This clone was seen only once. The V call is TRBV15, the J call TRBJ2-2, with unresolved D. The germline V gene has CDR1 LNHNV and CDR2 YYDKDF (reference sequence). V was clipped by 0 bases and J by 6 bases, with 5 bases between them. The CDR3 has 13 amino acids. The CDR3 sequence is CATSRDYSGELFF. The CDR3 nucleotides read TGTGCCACCAGCAGAGATTATTCCGGGGAGCTGTTTTTT.

V is TRBV27 and J is TRBJ1-1, with 7 bases lining up with TRBD1. In germline, CDR1 is MNHEY, CDR2 SMNVEV (reference sequence). The CDR3 runs to 14 residues. The J segment lost 0 bases and the V segment lost 2 bases, leaving 0 bases of the junction unmatched. CDR3 protein: CASSLRGLNTEAFF. CDR3 nucleotide sequence: TGTGCCAGCAGTTTAAGGGGGCTGAACACTGAAGCTTTCTTT.

This clone has only a few counts. V is TRBV6-5 and J is TRBJ2-3; no firm D call. V was pared by 2 bases and J by 2 bases, with 11 bases between. Germline V gene lookup returns CDR1 MNHEY and CDR2 SVGAGI. The length of the CDR3 is 15 residues. The CDR3 DNA follows: TGTGCCAGCAGTTACGGTAGCTCTGACACAGATACGCAGTATTTT. Amino acids: CASSYGSSDTDTQYF.

This sequence joins TRBV6-6 and TRBJ2-7, with 7 bases identical to TRBD2. The germline V gene encodes CDR1 MNHNY and CDR2 SVGAGI (reference sequence). Trimming cost V 4 bases and J 5 bases; bases outside gene matches: 11. The CDR3 is made up of 15 amino acids. CDR3 bases: TGTGCCAGCAGTTTCCCGGGGGGAGGTCGGAACGAGCAGTACTTC. It is translated as CASSFPGGGRNEQYF.

This clone was observed a single time. The rearrangement joins TRBV6-5 to TRBJ1-5; D is unclear. This CDR3 comprises 14 residues. Germline V gene lookup returns CDR1 MNHEY and CDR2 SVGAGI. Trimming stripped 5 bases from V and 2 bases from J, with 10 bases between. CDR3 sequence (DNA): TGTGCCAGCAGTCCGGGAATTGGCAATCAGCCCCAGCATTTT. It yields the protein CASSPGIGNQPQHF.

A remark on this clone: It may be a read error: a sequence one base away is much more abundant. The V gene is TRBV7-2, the J gene TRBJ1-1, with D possibly TRBD1 on 5 matching bases. CDR1 SGHTA and CDR2 FQGNSA come from the germline V gene. This CDR3 has 14 residues. V dropped 1 base and J dropped 1 base, with 7 bases sitting between them. In nucleotides, the CDR3 is TGTGCCAGCAGCTTAGGACAGTCGAACACTGAAGCTTTCTTT. Its protein product is CASSLGQSNTEAFF.

This chain links TRBV11-2 with TRBJ1-2; D is ambiguous. Germline CDR1 and CDR2: SGHAT and FQNNGV. The CDR3 is 13 residues long. Trimming took off 1 base at V and 1 base at J, with 4 bases between the two ends. CDR3 sequence reads: CASSLAGNYGYTF. Here the CDR3 DNA reads TGTGCCAGCAGCTTAGCGGGTAACTATGGCTACACCTTC.

The chain is built from TRBV6-4 and TRBJ2-3, with D possibly being TRBD2 (6 bases). This CDR3 is 13 amino acids long. Germline V CDR1 and CDR2: MRHNA, SNTAGT. The germline V and J ends were trimmed by 4 bases and 8 bases, with 13 bases remaining between them. CDR3 sequence (DNA): TGTGCCAGCAGTGCCCAGGAGGGAGTTACGCAGTATTTT. Amino acid sequence: CASSAQEGVTQYF.

The DNA for the CDR3 is TGTGCCAGCAGTGCCTTAGGACTGCCCAATGAGCAGTTCTTC. Its protein product is CASSALGLPNEQFF. This chain links TRBV28 with TRBJ2-1, with D possibly TRBD2 on 5 matching bases. Germline CDR1 reads MDHEN; CDR2 reads SYDVKM. The CDR3 contains 14 residues. Deletions cut 5 bases from V and 6 bases from J, with 14 bases between.

The chain recombines TRBV7-2 with TRBJ1-1, with D perhaps matching TRBD1 (6 bases). This CDR3 has 13 residues. Trimming left V 7 bases short and J 1 base short, with 10 bases between. The V gene's germline CDR1 is SGHTA and CDR2 FQGNSA. CDR3 sequence (DNA): TGTGCCAGCACCCTACAGGGGAACACTGAAGCTTTCTTT. Protein sequence: CASTLQGNTEAFF.

This rearrangement joins TRBV10-3 to TRBJ1-1; D may be TRBD1 (6 bases). Trimming left V 3 bases short and J 4 bases short, with 18 bases between. Germline values: CDR1 ENHRY, CDR2 SYGVKD. The CDR3 length is 16 residues. In DNA form, the CDR3 reads TGTGCCATCAGTGAATGGCTGTCAGGGGTTCCCACTGAAGCTTTCTTT. This codes for CAISEWLSGVPTEAFF.

The chain combines TRBV7-9 with TRBJ2-1, with D maybe TRBD1 (6 bases). Germline values: CDR1 SEHNR, CDR2 FQNEAQ (reference sequence). The V end lost 1 base, the J end lost 7 bases, and 14 bases lay between the germline ends. CDR3 length: 15 residues. CDR3 loop: CASSLDRVVGNEQFF. For the CDR3, the DNA is TGTGCCAGCAGCTTAGACAGGGTTGTAGGTAATGAGCAGTTCTTC.

The chain employs TRBV9 and TRBJ1-3; no clear D. The CDR3 has 16 residues. V was cut by 0 bases and J by 8 bases, with 18 bases left in between. Germline CDR1 reads SGDLS; CDR2 reads YYNGEE. CDR3 region: CASSVAHTIRGDTIYF. The CDR3 DNA follows: TGTGCCAGCAGCGTAGCTCACACGATAAGAGGAGACACCATATATTTT.

The chain employs TRBV6-1 and TRBJ1-4; TRBD1 might be the D (5 bases). Germline-derived CDR1 and CDR2 are MNHNS and SASEGT. Trimming removed 3 bases at V and 12 bases at J, with 11 bases between. CDR3 length: 12 amino acids. CDR3 sequence reads: CASSDRGVELFF. In DNA form, the CDR3 reads TGTGCCAGCAGTGATAGGGGCGTGGAACTGTTTTTT.

The V and J genes are TRBV5-1 and TRBJ1-5; possible D gene TRBD1, 6 bases. V was clipped by 3 bases and J by 3 bases, with 7 bases between them. The CDR3 spans 13 residues. The germline V gene has CDR1 SGHRS and CDR2 YFSETQ. The chain's CDR3 is CASSSGDNQPQHF. CDR3 nucleotide sequence: TGCGCCAGCAGCTCAGGGGACAATCAGCCCCAGCATTTT. The full variable domain, with the rest looked up from reference TRBV5-1 and TRBJ1-5, is KAGVTQTPRYLIKTRGQQVTLSCSPISGHRSVSWYQQTPGQGLQFLFEYFSETQRNKGNFPGRFSGRQFSNSRSEMNVSTLELGDSALYLCASSSGDNQPQHFGDGTRLSIL.

This clone was seen a few times. The chain combines TRBV5-1 with TRBJ1-1, with 7 bases aligning to TRBD1. V gave up 4 bases and J gave up 1 base; unmatched junction bases: 4. This CDR3 comprises 14 residues. Germline V gives CDR1 SGHRS, CDR2 YFSETQ. As DNA, the CDR3 is TGCGCCAGCAGCACGGGACAGCCGAACACTGAAGCTTTCTTT. Translated, it gives CASSTGQPNTEAFF.

The chain joins TRBV9 to TRBJ1-1; 12 bases align to TRBD1. Germline CDR1 reads SGDLS; CDR2 reads YYNGEE. The CDR3 contains 16 residues. The ends lost 0 bases at V and 9 bases at J; junction bases unmatched: 9. The DNA for the CDR3 is TGTGCCAGCAGCGTAGGGGACAGGGGGCCGGGCGAGCAAGCTTTCTTT. It encodes CASSVGDRGPGEQAFF.

The chain recombines TRBV6-1 with TRBJ1-5; 9 bases agree with TRBD1. V lost 4 bases to trimming and J lost 2 bases; unmatched junction nucleotides: 6. Germline V gene sequence: CDR1 MNHNS, CDR2 SASEGT. The CDR3 is 16 residues long. For the CDR3, the DNA is TGTGCCAGCAGTGGCTGGACAGGGGTCGGCAATCAGCCCCAGCATTTT. Translated, it gives CASSGWTGVGNQPQHF.

The genes are TRBV5-6 and TRBJ1-1; maybe TRBD1 (5 bases). The CDR3 runs to 14 residues. Trimming removed 1 base at V and 6 bases at J, with 13 bases between. From germline, CDR1 is SGHDT and CDR2 YYEEEE. For the CDR3, the DNA is TGTGCCAGCAGCTTGACAGGTGAACCCCCTGAAGCTTTCTTT. This encodes CASSLTGEPPEAFF.

This clone was seen a handful of times. The genes are TRBV10-1 and TRBJ1-5; D not resolved. Germline CDR1 WNHNN, CDR2 SYGVQD (reference sequence). V lost 11 bases, J lost 0 bases, and 14 bases lay in between. This CDR3 is built from 14 residues. The CDR3 sequence is CASNADYSNQPQHF. The CDR3, as DNA: TGCGCCTCAAACGCGGACTATAGCAATCAGCCCCAGCATTTT.

The chain is built from TRBV9 and TRBJ1-2; weak D call: TRBD1 (6 bases). The CDR3 is made up of 14 amino acids. Trimming left V 0 bases short and J 5 bases short, with 11 bases between. Per the germline V gene, CDR1 is SGDLS and CDR2 is YYNGEE. CDR3 protein: CASSVGAGEYGYTF. In nucleotides, the CDR3 is TGTGCCAGCAGCGTAGGGGCAGGGGAATATGGCTACACCTTC.

In this sample, this clone turned up once. The J gene is TRBJ2-1, the V gene TRBV7-3; 8 bases are a match to TRBD2. The V and J ends lost 1 base and 6 bases, in that order; junction bases with no gene match: 11. The CDR3 has 17 residues. Germline V gene data show CDR1 as SGHTA and CDR2 as FQGTGA. The CDR3 loop is CASSLMARTSPFNEQFF. The CDR3, as DNA: TGTGCCAGCAGCTTAATGGCCCGGACTAGCCCCTTCAATGAGCAGTTCTTC.

The chain joins TRBV5-1 to TRBJ1-1; 7 bases map to TRBD1. Germline CDR1 SGHRS, CDR2 YFSETQ. The CDR3 consists of 15 residues. With 6 bases clipped from V and 6 bases from J, the junction kept 14 bases outside the gene matches. DNA for the CDR3: TGCGCCAGCACCATATCCAAAGACAGGGACCCTGAAGCTTTCTTT. It yields the protein CASTISKDRDPEAFF.

The rearrangement links TRBV4-1 to TRBJ1-5; the match to TRBD1 covers 9 bases. Unmatched junction bases numbered 12, after V lost 3 bases and J lost 6 bases. Germline CDR1 reads MGHRA; CDR2 reads YSYEKL. The CDR3 spans 17 residues. This CDR3 reads CASSHPPGGQGTQPQHF. The CDR3 region has the DNA TGCGCCAGCAGCCACCCTCCCGGGGGACAGGGCACTCAGCCCCAGCATTTT.

The chain links TRBV14 to TRBJ2-3, with D hard to call. Trimming cost V 1 base and J 10 bases, with 15 bases left between them. The CDR3 sequence is 14 residues long. CDR1 SGHDN and CDR2 FVKESK come from the germline V gene. Written as DNA, the CDR3 is TGTGCCAGCAGCCAAGCTGGCGGCCCCCAAGCGCAGTATTTT. Its protein is CASSQAGGPQAQYF.